This TCR beta chain was identified during a study of blood T cell repertoires in COVID-19. In the study overall: Specimens from acute and convalescent COVID-19 originated in the United States, Italy and Spain.

This clone was observed a single time. Per germline, CDR1 SGHDN and CDR2 FVKESK. The germline V and J ends were trimmed by 1 base and 7 bases, with 16 bases remaining between them. The CDR3 consists of 15 residues. Participants spanned ages about 18 to 90 years and resided in roughly 26 US areas. In the source study's methods: Estimates of nucleated cell counts were drawn from the amplification of reference gene primers. Clones were read by immunoSEQ multiplex PCR, and TCRdb kept only the in-frame ones, dropping some. V and J calls and clone size are those listed in that table; D and trimming were worked out from the DNA. The sample includes a few hundred thousand clones, approximately 89% of them seen just once.

The sequencing sample was made of PBMCs or T cells enriched from blood (not recorded which). V and J are TRBV14 and TRBJ2-5; D is uncertain. The TCR was taken from a middle-aged woman with acute COVID-19. The CDR3 here is CASSQGASNGGTQYF. As DNA, the CDR3 is TGTGCCAGCAGCCAAGGAGCATCCAATGGTGGGACCCAGTACTTC.